A single sample is the source of the 6 T cell receptor beta chains below, sequenced in a study of T-cell reconstitution after alpha-beta-depleted transplantation in children. For TCRbeta, the library was prepared with unique molecular identifiers. One entry per CDR3 protein, called by TCRdb with MiXCR from the PCR reads. Seen here are around 190,000 distinct CDR3 sequences, roughly 7.1% observed once, and the top ten hold about 5.9%. The sample consisted of PBMCs, taken before TCRalphabeta/CD19-depleted stem cell transplant. The receptor set was obtained from a boy younger than 10 with acute lymphoblastic leukemia, due to receive a stem cell transplant.

This clonotype was recorded many times. V usage is TRBV20-1 and J usage is TRBJ2-5; TRBD2 agrees at 9 bases. CDR3 length equals 16 residues. The junction had 10 bases not matched to a gene; V was cut back by 1 base and J by 4 bases. The germline V gene has CDR1 DFQATT and CDR2 SNEGSKA (reference sequence). Written as DNA, the CDR3 is TGCAGTGCTAGAGTGGGGGGTAGCGGGGGAGGAGAGACCCAGTACTTC. It encodes CSARVGGSGGGETQYF.

This clonotype has at least ten counts. The chain has TRBV20-1 and TRBJ2-1; 10 bases map to TRBD1. The V and J ends lost 2 bases and 6 bases, in that order; junction bases with no gene match: 4. The CDR3 spans 14 residues. CDR1 is DFQATT and CDR2 is SNEGSKA in the germline V gene (reference sequence). CDR3 DNA sequence: TGCAGTGCTAGACCCGGGACAGGGGTCAATGAGCAGTTCTTC. Its protein product is CSARPGTGVNEQFF.

About this clonotype itself: One end of the junction fails to match germline, which may point to a read error. This chain connects TRBV5-6 to TRBJ2-3; D gene ambiguous. This CDR3 contains 16 residues. CDR1 SGHDT and CDR2 YYEEEE come from the germline V gene. The CDR3 region is CAGSPHLGWLTDTQYF. Written as DNA, the CDR3 is TGTGCCGGCAGCCCGCATCTAGGATGGCTCACAGATACGCAGTATTTT.

The chain has TRBV7-2 and TRBJ2-7, with TRBD1 identical over 9 bases. This CDR3 contains 13 residues. The J segment lost 11 bases and the V segment lost 6 bases, leaving 11 bases of the junction unmatched. Per germline, CDR1 SGHTA and CDR2 FQGNSA. CDR3 coding DNA: TGTGCCAGCAGTCCTACGAGGACAGGGGTTAAGTACTTC. It translates to CASSPTRTGVKYF.

In this sample, this clonotype turned up many times. V usage is TRBV4-3 and J usage is TRBJ2-1, with 14 bases that match TRBD2. V shed 3 bases, J shed 15 bases, and the junction held 4 bases outside the gene matches. The length of the CDR3 is 13 residues. The V gene's germline CDR1 is LGHNA and CDR2 YSLEER. The CDR3 DNA follows: TGCGCCAGCAGCCAGACTAGCGGGGGGGCACGGTTCTTC. This gives the protein CASSQTSGGARFF.

This clonotype has a count of ten or more. The chain is built from TRBV10-3 and TRBJ2-3; 7 nucleotides agree with TRBD2. V was pared by 3 bases and J by 2 bases, with 5 bases of the junction left unmatched. This CDR3 contains 15 residues. The germline gives CDR1 ENHRY, CDR2 SYGVKD. The CDR3, as DNA: TGTGCCATCAGTGACGCGGGGGAAAACACAGATACGCAGTATTTT. This translates into CAISDAGENTDTQYF.